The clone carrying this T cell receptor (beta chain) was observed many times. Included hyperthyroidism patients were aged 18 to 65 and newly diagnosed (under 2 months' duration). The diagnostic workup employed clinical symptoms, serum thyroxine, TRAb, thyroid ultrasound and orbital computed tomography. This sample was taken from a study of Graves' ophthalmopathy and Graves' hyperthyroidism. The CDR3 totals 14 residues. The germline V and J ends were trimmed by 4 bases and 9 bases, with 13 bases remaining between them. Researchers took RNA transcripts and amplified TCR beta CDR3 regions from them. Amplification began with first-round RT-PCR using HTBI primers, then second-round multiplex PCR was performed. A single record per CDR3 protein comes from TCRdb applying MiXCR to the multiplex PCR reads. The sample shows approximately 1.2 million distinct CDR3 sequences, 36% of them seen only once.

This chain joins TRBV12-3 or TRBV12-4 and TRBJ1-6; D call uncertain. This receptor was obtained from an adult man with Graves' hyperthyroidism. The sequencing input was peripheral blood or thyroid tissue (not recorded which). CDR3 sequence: CASSSRVDGSPLHF. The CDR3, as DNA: TGTGCCAGCAGTTCTAGGGTCGACGGTTCACCCCTCCACTTT.